The entry below gives a single T cell receptor (beta chain) sequence along with its context. Its antigen target is currently unknown. Base qualities are not recorded, but no much larger clone differs from it by a single base. The library was generated by the immunoSEQ multiplex PCR assay. The authors' pipeline ran thus. During preprocessing, nonproductive sequences were removed, along with CDR3s that did not begin with C, did not end with F or W, or were shorter than 7 amino acids. The MANAFEST web app identified antigen-specific clonotypes based on expansion compared with the reference and other culture wells. A clone counted as positive if significantly expanded in 2 of 3 replicate wells versus the reference culture at FDR below 0.05. A further requirement for positive clones was significant expansion compared with all other tandem wells, along with an odds ratio above 5. After three terminal residues were trimmed from each end, CDR3 homology was quantified as pairwise Levenshtein distance using the stringdist R package. The source is immuneACCESS, and TCRdb retained only in-frame sequences with V and J called. Part of the clones is not carried over; for the studies checked, unresolved V genes explain less than half of this, and the remainder is unexplained. V, J and clone size were drawn from that table, and D and trimming were deduced from the DNA. This sample comprises more than 25,000 clones, roughly 73% of them detected only once. The ten largest clones take up roughly 21% of the sample.

Germline trimming amounts to 7 bases on V and 7 bases on J, with 8 as the count of junction bases outside the gene matches. CDR3 length: 14 amino acids, cysteine to phenylalanine. Only the CDR3 DNA stays, 42 bases, in frame from base 1. CDR1 and CDR2, per the germline V gene, are SGHTA and FQGNSA. CD4+ T cells from unexposed donors were collected before the COVID-19 pandemic (2011-2018). After 10 days of culture, CD4+ T cells were isolated with the EasySep CD4+ T cell isolation kit. As far as cell numbers permitted, CD4+ T cells from unexposed donors were tested for reactivity against SARS-CoV-2 S and N as well as four spike pools from common cold coronaviruses. About 2 million PBMCs per well were cultured in IMDM with around 5% human AB serum and around 10 IU/ml IL-2. Half of the culture medium was replaced with fresh IL-2-containing medium on days 3 and 7. Triplicate replicate wells were generally used for each peptide culture condition. The leukapheresis product used for the unexposed donors was purchased from a commercial source. Ficoll-Paque PLUS gradient centrifugation was used to isolate PBMCs from either whole blood or leukapheresis product. The PBMCs went either fresh into the expansion assay or into cryopreservation at -140 degrees C. The QIAamp Micro DNA Kit was used to extract genomic DNA from the CD4+ T cells.

The data stem from a study of CD4 T cells in relation to SARS-CoV-2 and coronaviruses (dated by TCRdb to about 2021). Regarding the research as a whole: The ViraFEST assay cultured PBMCs with antigen for around nine days, then sequenced TCR beta CDR3s to find antigen-specific clonal expansions. An HIV-1 Nef peptide pool or a no-peptide culture served as the negative reference condition. Shared crossreactive spike epitopes were mapped to their HLA restriction using patient-derived lymphoblastoid cell lines. Memory CD4+ T cell crossreactivity between SARS-CoV-2 and common cold coronavirus spike proteins was assessed at the TCR clonotype level in the study. The Adaptive Biotechnologies TCR-sequencing kit was used for samples from three pre-COVID donors and for the naive versus memory experiments, whereas the other data were Illumina-based. Expansion assays from other donors in the study were sequenced with a different, Illumina-based TCR-beta assay. Results and caveats for the whole study, not just this receptor: Pre-pandemic and post-infection samples were not both contributed by any donor, so tracing of the source of pre-existing responses was limited. Small numbers of patients and of tested TCRs limited the study. Significantly weaker SARS-CoV-2-driven expansion was shown by crossreactive clones than by monoreactive clones, consistent with antigenic imprinting. About 65% of donors had memory CD4+ clonotypes that crossrecognized SARS-CoV-2 and at least one common cold coronavirus spike. Crossreactivity analysis centred on spike protein, so crossreactivity against other viral proteins was not assessed.

Material for sequencing was CD4+ T cells from PBMCs, cultured in vitro. This sequence originates from a human donor in good health. Recombination linked TRBV7-2 to TRBJ2-7, and TRBD2 aligns with 12 junction nucleotides. The sequence in DNA is TGTGCCAGCACCTCGACTAGCGGGAGTCGTGAGCAGTACTTC. Translated, this is CASTSTSGSREQYF.